This TCR beta chain comes out of a study of CD8 T cells in ankylosing spondylitis. About this clonotype itself: Its cognate antigen is unknown.

A quantitative 5'-RACE method, one with molecular barcodes, was used to make TCR beta libraries. TCRdb ran MiXCR on the 5' RACE reads and lists one entry per CDR3 protein. This sample has about 420,000 distinct CDR3 sequences; approximately 20% occur once, and the top ten carry about 16%. Findings of the study overall: A TCR beta motif made of fewer than ten highly homologous variants seemed typical of ankylosing spondylitis blood. Disease-associated clonotypes exhibited CD8+ identity and were relatively infrequent in peripheral blood. Certain motif variants had earlier appeared in reactive arthritis synovial fluid and blood. Reportedly, significant enrichment of disease-linked clones occurred in matched ankylosing spondylitis synovial fluid.

Germline V gives CDR1 SQVTM, CDR2 ANQGSEA. The CDR3 has 15 residues. V lost 1 base to trimming and J lost 2 bases; unmatched junction nucleotides: 6. This TCR was recovered from a male donor with ankylosing spondylitis. The rearrangement uses TRBV29-1 and TRBJ2-7; 9 positions match TRBD1. The sample was blood, either unsorted or a sorted T cell fraction (not recorded which). CDR3 sequence (DNA): TGCAGCGTTGAAGGTGGCGGGACAGGGACCTACGAGCAGTACTTC. As protein: CSVEGGGTGTYEQYF.